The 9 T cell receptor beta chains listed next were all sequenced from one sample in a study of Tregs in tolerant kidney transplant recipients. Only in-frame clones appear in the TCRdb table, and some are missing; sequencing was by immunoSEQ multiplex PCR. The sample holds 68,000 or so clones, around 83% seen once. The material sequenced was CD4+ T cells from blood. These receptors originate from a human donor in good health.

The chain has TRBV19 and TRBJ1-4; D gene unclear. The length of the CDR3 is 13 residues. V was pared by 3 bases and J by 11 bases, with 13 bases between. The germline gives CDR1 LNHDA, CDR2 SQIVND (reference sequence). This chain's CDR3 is CASSINTRNKLFF. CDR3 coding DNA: TGTGCCAGTAGTATCAATACAAGGAATAAACTGTTTTTT.

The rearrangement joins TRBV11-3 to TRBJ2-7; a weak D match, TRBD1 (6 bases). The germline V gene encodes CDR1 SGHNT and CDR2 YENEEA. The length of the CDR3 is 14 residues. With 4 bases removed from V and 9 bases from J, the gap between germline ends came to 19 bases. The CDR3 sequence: CASSSGAGLVGQYF. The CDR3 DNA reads TGTGCCAGCAGCTCAGGGGCCGGACTTGTCGGGCAGTACTTC. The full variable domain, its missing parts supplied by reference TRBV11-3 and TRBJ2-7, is EAGVVQSPRYKIIEKKQPVAFWCNPISGHNTLYWYLQNLGQGPELLIRYENEEAVDDSQLPKDRFSAERLKGVDSTLKIQPAELGDSAVYLCASSSGAGLVGQYFGPGTRLTVT.

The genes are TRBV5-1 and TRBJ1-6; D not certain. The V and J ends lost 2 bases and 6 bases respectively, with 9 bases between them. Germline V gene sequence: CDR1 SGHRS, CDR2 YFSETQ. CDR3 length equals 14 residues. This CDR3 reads CASSFEGSNSPLHF. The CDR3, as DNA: TGCGCCAGCAGCTTTGAGGGAAGTAATTCACCCCTCCACTTT.

In nucleotides, the CDR3 is TGCGCCAGCAGCCAAGAGGTGCGCGTTCGGGGGTCGGCCCAGTACTTC. Translation gives CASSQEVRVRGSAQYF. The rearrangement joins TRBV4-1 to TRBJ2-5; D might be TRBD2 (6 bases). This CDR3 has 16 amino acids. V lost 0 bases and J 9 bases, leaving 20 bases between the germline ends. The germline V gene has CDR1 MGHRA and CDR2 YSYEKL.

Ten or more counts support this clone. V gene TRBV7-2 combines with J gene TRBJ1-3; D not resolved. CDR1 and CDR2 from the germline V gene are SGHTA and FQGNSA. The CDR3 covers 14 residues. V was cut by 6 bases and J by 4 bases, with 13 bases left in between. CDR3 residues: CASRLPGYGNTIYF. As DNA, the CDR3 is TGTGCCAGCAGGCTCCCAGGCTACGGAAACACCATATATTTT.

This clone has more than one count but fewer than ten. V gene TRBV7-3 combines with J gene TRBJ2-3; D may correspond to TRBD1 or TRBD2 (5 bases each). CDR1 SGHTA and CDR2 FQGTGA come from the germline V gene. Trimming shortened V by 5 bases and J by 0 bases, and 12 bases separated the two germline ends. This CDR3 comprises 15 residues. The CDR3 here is CASSLGAPSTDTQYF. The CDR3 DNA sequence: TGTGCCAGCAGCCTCGGGGCTCCCAGCACAGATACGCAGTATTTT.

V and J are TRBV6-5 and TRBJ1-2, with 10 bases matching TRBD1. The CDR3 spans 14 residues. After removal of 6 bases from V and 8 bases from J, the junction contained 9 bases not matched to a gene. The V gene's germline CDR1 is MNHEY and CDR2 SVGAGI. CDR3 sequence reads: CASSRQGADGGYTF. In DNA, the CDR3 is TGTGCCAGCAGCCGACAGGGGGCCGACGGCGGCTACACCTTC.

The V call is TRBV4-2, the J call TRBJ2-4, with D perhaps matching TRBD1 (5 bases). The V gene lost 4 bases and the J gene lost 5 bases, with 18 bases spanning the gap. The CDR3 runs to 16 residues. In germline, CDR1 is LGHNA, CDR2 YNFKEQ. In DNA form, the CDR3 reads TGTGCCAGCAGCCCCCCCTTTAGGGGTCAGCAAAACATTCAGTACTTC. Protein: CASSPPFRGQQNIQYF.

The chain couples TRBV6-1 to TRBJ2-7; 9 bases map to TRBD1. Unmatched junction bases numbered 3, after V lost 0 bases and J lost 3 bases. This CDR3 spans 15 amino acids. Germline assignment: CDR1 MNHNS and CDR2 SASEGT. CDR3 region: CASSEALGQGYEQYF. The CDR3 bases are TGTGCCAGCAGTGAAGCGCTGGGACAGGGCTACGAGCAGTACTTC.